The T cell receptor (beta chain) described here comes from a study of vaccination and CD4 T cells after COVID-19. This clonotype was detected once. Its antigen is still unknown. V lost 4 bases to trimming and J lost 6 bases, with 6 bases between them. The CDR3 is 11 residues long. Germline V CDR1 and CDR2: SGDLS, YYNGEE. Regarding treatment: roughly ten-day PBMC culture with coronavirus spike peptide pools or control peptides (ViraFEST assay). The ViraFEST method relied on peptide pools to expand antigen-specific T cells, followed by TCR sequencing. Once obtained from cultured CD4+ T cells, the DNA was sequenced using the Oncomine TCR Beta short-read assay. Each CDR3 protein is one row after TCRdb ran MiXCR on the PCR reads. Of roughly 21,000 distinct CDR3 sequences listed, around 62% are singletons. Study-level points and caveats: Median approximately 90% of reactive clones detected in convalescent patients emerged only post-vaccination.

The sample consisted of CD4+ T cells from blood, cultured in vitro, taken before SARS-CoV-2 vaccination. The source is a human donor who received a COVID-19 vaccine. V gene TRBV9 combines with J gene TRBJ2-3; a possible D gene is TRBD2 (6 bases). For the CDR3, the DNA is TGTGCCAGCAGCCGGGGGGATACGCAGTATTTT. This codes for CASSRGDTQYF.